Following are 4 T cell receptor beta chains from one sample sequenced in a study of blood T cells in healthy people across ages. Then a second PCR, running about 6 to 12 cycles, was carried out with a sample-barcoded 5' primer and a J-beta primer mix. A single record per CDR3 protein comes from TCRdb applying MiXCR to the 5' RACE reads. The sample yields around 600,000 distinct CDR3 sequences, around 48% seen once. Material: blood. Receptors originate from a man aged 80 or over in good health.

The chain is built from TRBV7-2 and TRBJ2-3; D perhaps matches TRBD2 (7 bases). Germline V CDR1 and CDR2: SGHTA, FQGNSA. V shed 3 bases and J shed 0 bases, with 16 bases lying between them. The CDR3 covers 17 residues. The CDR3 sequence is CASSFRGRGSSTDTQYF. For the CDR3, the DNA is TGTGCCAGCAGCTTTAGGGGGAGGGGATCTAGCACAGATACGCAGTATTTT.

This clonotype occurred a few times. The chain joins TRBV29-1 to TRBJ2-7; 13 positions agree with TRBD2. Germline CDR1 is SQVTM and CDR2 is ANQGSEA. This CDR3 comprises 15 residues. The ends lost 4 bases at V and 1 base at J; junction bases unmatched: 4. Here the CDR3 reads CSVAGTSGNSYEQYF. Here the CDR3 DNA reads TGCAGCGTTGCCGGGACTAGCGGGAATTCCTACGAGCAGTACTTC.

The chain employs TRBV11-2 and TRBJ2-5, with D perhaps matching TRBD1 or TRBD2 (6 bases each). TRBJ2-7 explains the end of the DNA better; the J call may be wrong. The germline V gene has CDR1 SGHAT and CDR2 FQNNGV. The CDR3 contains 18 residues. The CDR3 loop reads CASSLAGTGANPSTEQYF. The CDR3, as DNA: TGTGCCAGCAGCTTAGCCGGGACGGGGGCGAACCCATCAACCGAGCAGTACTTC.

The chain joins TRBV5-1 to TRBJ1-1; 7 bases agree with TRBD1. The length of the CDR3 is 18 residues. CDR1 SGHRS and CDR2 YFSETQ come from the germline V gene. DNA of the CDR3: TGCGGCGGAGCTTTATCCCAAGGGCAGGGGGATCCGAACACTGAAGCTTTCTTT. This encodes CGGALSQGQGDPNTEAFF.